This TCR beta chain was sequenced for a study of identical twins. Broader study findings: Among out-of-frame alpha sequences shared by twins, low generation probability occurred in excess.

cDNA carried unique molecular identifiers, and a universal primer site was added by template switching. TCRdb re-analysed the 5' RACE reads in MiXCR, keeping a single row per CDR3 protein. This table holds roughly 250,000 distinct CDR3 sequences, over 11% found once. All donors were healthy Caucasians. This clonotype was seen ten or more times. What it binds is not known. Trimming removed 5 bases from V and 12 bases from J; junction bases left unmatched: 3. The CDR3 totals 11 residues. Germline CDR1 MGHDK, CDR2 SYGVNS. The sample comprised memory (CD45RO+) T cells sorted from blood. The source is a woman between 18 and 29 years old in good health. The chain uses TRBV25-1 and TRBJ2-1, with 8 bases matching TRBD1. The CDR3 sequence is CASSRTGSQFF. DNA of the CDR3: TGTGCCAGCAGTCGGACAGGGTCGCAGTTCTTC.